This passage covers 19 T cell receptor beta chains from one sample sequenced in a study of blood T cell repertoires in COVID-19. Here immunoSEQ multiplex PCR was the method, and the copy in TCRdb shows in-frame clones only, minus some. The sample includes around 140,000 clones, 84% seen only once; the top ten take 15% to 20%. Source material: peripheral blood. These receptors were obtained from a woman at least 80 years old with acute or convalescent COVID-19.

The CDR3 region has the DNA TGTGCCAGTAGTGTCACATCAGGGGGAACCAACACTGAAGCTTTCTTT. The encoded protein is CASSVTSGGTNTEAFF. The chain carries TRBV19 and TRBJ1-1; 7 bases are shared with TRBD1. Germline V gives CDR1 LNHDA, CDR2 SQIVND (reference sequence). The V gene end was trimmed by 5 bases and the J gene end by 2 bases; junction bases not matched to a gene: 11. The CDR3 has 16 amino acids.

This chain links TRBV4-1 with TRBJ2-2; 7 bases agree with TRBD1. CDR3 length: 15 residues. The V gene's germline CDR1 is MGHRA and CDR2 YSYEKL. Losses at the gene ends were 6 bases for V and 7 bases for J; bases not matched to a gene: 11. CDR3 in amino acids: CASRRTGALGGELFF. CDR3 sequence (DNA): TGCGCCAGCAGACGTACAGGGGCATTAGGCGGGGAGCTGTTTTTT.

The chain carries TRBV9 and TRBJ1-1; 7 bases map to TRBD1. This CDR3 is built from 13 residues. Germline V gene data show CDR1 as SGDLS and CDR2 as YYNGEE. V gave up 3 bases and J gave up 6 bases; unmatched junction bases: 5. CDR3 DNA sequence: TGTGCCAGCAGCGCGGGACAGAGTCCTGAAGCTTTCTTT. Residues: CASSAGQSPEAFF.

J is TRBJ2-7 and V is TRBV5-5, with 9 bases lining up with TRBD1. Germline CDR1 and CDR2: SGHKS and YYEKEE (reference sequence). The length of the CDR3 is 14 residues. Losses at the gene ends were 1 base for V and 7 bases for J; bases not matched to a gene: 6. Written as DNA, the CDR3 is TGTGCCAGCAGCTTGAGTGGACAGGGGTGGGAGCAGTACTTC. Protein sequence: CASSLSGQGWEQYF.

This clone came up once. This chain joins TRBV30 and TRBJ2-1; D not certain. V dropped 0 bases and J dropped 7 bases, with 7 bases sitting between them. The CDR3 sequence is 12 residues long. CDR1 is GTSNPN and CDR2 is SVGIG in the germline V gene (reference sequence). The CDR3 DNA reads TGTGCCTGGAGTGTAACCCGGAATGAGCAGTTCTTC. It is translated as CAWSVTRNEQFF.

The V call is TRBV11-3, the J call TRBJ2-1, with TRBD2 matching over 9 bases. CDR1 and CDR2 (germline): SGHNT, YENEEA. The CDR3 runs to 15 residues. The V segment lost 5 bases and the J segment 3 bases; nucleotides outside the gene matches: 5. The CDR3 region is CASSLGREGYNEQFF. In DNA, the CDR3 is TGTGCCAGCAGCCTGGGGCGGGAGGGCTACAATGAGCAGTTCTTC.

V usage is TRBV19 and J usage is TRBJ1-1; 7 bases are shared with TRBD1. This CDR3 comprises 14 residues. The trim removed 4 bases at V and 1 base at J, leaving 3 bases unmatched. Looked up from germline, CDR1 is LNHDA and CDR2 is SQIVND (reference sequence). The CDR3 loop reads CASSTGQPNTEAFF. The CDR3, as DNA: TGTGCCAGTAGTACGGGACAGCCGAACACTGAAGCTTTCTTT. Full variable domain (outside the CDR3, taken from reference TRBV19 and TRBJ1-1): DGGITQSPKYLFRKEGQNVTLSCEQNLNHDAMYWYRQDPGQGLRLIYYSQIVNDFQKGDIAEGYSVSREKKESFPLTVTSAQKNPTAFYLCASSTGQPNTEAFFGQGTRLTVV.

V is TRBV4-1 and J is TRBJ1-4, with a possible D match to TRBD1 (5 bases). Trimming left V 1 base short and J 6 bases short, with 15 bases between. The V gene's germline CDR1 is MGHRA and CDR2 YSYEKL. The CDR3 sequence is 16 residues long. Here the CDR3 reads CASSQGTGTGDEKLFF. The CDR3 DNA reads as TGCGCCAGCAGCCAAGGTACCGGGACTGGGGATGAAAAACTGTTTTTT.

The V gene is TRBV24-1, the J gene TRBJ1-2, with D uncertain. The germline CDR1 and CDR2 sequences are KGHDR and SFDVKD. This CDR3 is 20 amino acids long. With 0 bases removed from V and 4 bases from J, the gap between germline ends came to 26 bases. CDR3 sequence (DNA): TGTGCCACCAGTGATTTGCGGATTTCGGGGAGGGCTGAGTCAACCTATGGCTACACCTTC. The encoded protein is CATSDLRISGRAESTYGYTF.

This clone appeared a few times. The chain's CDR3 is CASSFNEYEQYF. The CDR3 DNA reads TGTGCCAGCAGTTTTAATGAGTACGAGCAGTACTTC. The chain carries TRBV12-3 or TRBV12-4 and TRBJ2-7, with D unresolved. CDR3 size: 12 residues. V was pared by 3 bases and J by 4 bases, with 7 bases between.

CDR3 amino acids: CAWSPGLAGGQGDEQFF. In DNA, the CDR3 is TGTGCCTGGAGTCCGGGACTAGCGGGAGGGCAAGGCGATGAGCAGTTCTTC. This sequence joins TRBV30 and TRBJ2-1; 16 bases match TRBD2. Trimming at V came to 2 bases and at J to 8 bases, leaving 9 bases not matched to a gene. Germline assignment: CDR1 GTSNPN and CDR2 SVGIG (reference sequence). The CDR3 has 17 amino acids.

The rearrangement uses TRBV9 and TRBJ1-6, with 11 bases lining up with TRBD1. CDR1 SGDLS and CDR2 YYNGEE come from the germline V gene. The J segment lost 7 bases and the V segment lost 2 bases, leaving 2 bases of the junction unmatched. The CDR3 extends over 15 amino acids. The CDR3 nucleotides are TGTGCCAGCAGCGTTGGGACAGGGGGAAATTCACCCCTCCACTTT. Its translation: CASSVGTGGNSPLHF.

The J gene is TRBJ2-5, the V gene TRBV4-1, with 11 bases lining up with TRBD2. V trimming: 2 bases; J trimming: 4 bases; junction bases outside the gene matches: 6. This CDR3 contains 16 residues. Germline V CDR1 and CDR2: MGHRA, YSYEKL. CDR3 sequence (DNA): TGCGCCAGCAGCCAAACTAGCGGGGGAACCTCAGAGACCCAGTACTTC. It yields the protein CASSQTSGGTSETQYF.

The rearrangement links TRBV5-6 to TRBJ2-5; the match to TRBD2 covers 7 bases. V was pared by 4 bases and J by 9 bases, with 6 bases of the junction left unmatched. The CDR3 loop spans 12 amino acids. Germline V gene sequence: CDR1 SGHDT, CDR2 YYEEEE. CDR3 bases: TGTGCCAGCAGCCGGATCGGGGGGTCCCAGTACTTC. The encoded protein is CASSRIGGSQYF.

J is TRBJ2-7 and V is TRBV4-1; 8 bases are shared with TRBD1. Germline V lookup: CDR1 MGHRA, CDR2 YSYEKL. The CDR3 is made up of 15 amino acids. The V gene end was trimmed by 1 base and the J gene end by 5 bases; junction bases not matched to a gene: 7. CDR3 DNA sequence: TGCGCCAGCAGCCAAGTCTGGACAGGGTATAACGAGCAGTACTTC. It is translated as CASSQVWTGYNEQYF.

The V and J genes are TRBV5-1 and TRBJ2-7; possibly TRBD2 for D (5 bases). The CDR3 contains 12 residues. With 4 bases removed from V and 7 bases from J, the gap between germline ends came to 12 bases. Germline-derived CDR1 and CDR2 are SGHRS and YFSETQ. CDR3 protein: CASSIRTGEQYF. CDR3 DNA: TGCGCCAGCAGCATTCGGACGGGGGAGCAGTACTTC.

DNA of the CDR3: TGTGCCAGCAGTTCCCCCCCCGGGACTAGCTCCATTGAGCAGTTCTTC. Protein sequence: CASSSPPGTSSIEQFF. J is TRBJ2-1 and V is TRBV6-6; TRBD2 matches at 9 bases. The CDR3 is made up of 16 amino acids. The V segment lost 4 bases and the J segment 9 bases; nucleotides outside the gene matches: 13. Germline-derived CDR1 and CDR2 are MNHNY and SVGAGI (reference sequence).

The chain carries TRBV11-2 and TRBJ1-2; a weak D match, TRBD1 (5 bases). V lost 0 bases to trimming and J lost 5 bases, with 13 bases between them. Germline V gene lookup returns CDR1 SGHAT and CDR2 FQNNGV. The CDR3 runs to 15 residues. CDR3 in DNA: TGTGCCAGCAGCTTAGATCGCGAGGGGAGGTATGGCTACACCTTC. Its translation: CASSLDREGRYGYTF.

The chain joins TRBV7-2 to TRBJ1-2; D is unclear. Per the germline V gene, CDR1 is SGHTA and CDR2 is FQGNSA. The ends were cut back, 1 base at V and 5 bases at J, with 8 bases in the middle. This CDR3 is built from 13 residues. CDR3 DNA: TGTGCCAGCAGCTTAGATGTCAGTTATGGCTACACCTTC. Translation gives CASSLDVSYGYTF.